The clone carrying this T cell receptor beta chain has a handful of counts. Its specificity is not known. The sample originates from a study of response to subunit inactivated influenza vaccine. The V gene's germline CDR1 is SGHAT and CDR2 FQDESV (reference sequence). The CDR3 contains 15 residues. V was pared by 3 bases and J by 2 bases, with 11 bases between. Each CDR3 protein is one row after TCRdb ran MiXCR on the RT-PCR reads. The sample shows roughly 780,000 distinct CDR3 sequences, 15% to 20% of them seen only once. Findings and caveats of the study: That few new T cells are recruited by each seasonal influenza vaccination was the authors' suggestion.

V and J are TRBV11-1 and TRBJ2-1, with D tentatively TRBD1 (5 bases). The receptor's source is a man between 50 and 59 years old who received an inactivated influenza vaccine. Specimen: PBMCs from blood, collected more than 4 days after vaccination. CDR3 residues: CASSFGKGTYNEQFF. CDR3 nucleotides: TGTGCCAGCAGCTTTGGGAAGGGGACCTACAATGAGCAGTTCTTC.